The 22 T cell receptor beta chains below were found in one sample sequenced in a study of blood T cell repertoires in COVID-19 (dated by TCRdb to about 2020). Library preparation was by the immunoSEQ multiplex PCR assay. What TCRdb holds here is the immuneACCESS table cut down to in-frame rearrangements. Part of the clones is not present; checked against another copy, under half of the missing clones reflect an unresolved V gene, and the others are unexplained. The sample table shows about 15,000 clones, and 75% to 90% are seen once. Jointly, the top ten make up roughly 17% of the sample. Sequencing was performed on peripheral blood. The origin of the receptors is a human donor in a cohort sampled during active COVID-19.

For this clone: The junction departs from germline at one end; a sequencing error may be responsible. The rearrangement uses TRBV11-1 and TRBJ2-7; 7 bases line up with TRBD2. This CDR3 has 15 amino acids. CDR1 and CDR2 (germline): SGHAT, FQDESV (reference sequence). The CDR3 sequence: CASTLGRGGSYEQYF. CDR3 nucleotides: TGTGCCAGCACCTTAGGTCGCGGGGGATCGTACGAGCAGTACTTC. Full variable domain (missing parts from reference TRBV11-1 and TRBJ2-7): EAEVAQSPRYKITEKSQAVAFWCDPISGHATLYWYRQILGQGPELLVQFQDESVVDDSQLPKDRFSAERLKGVDSTLKIQPAELGDSAMYLCASTLGRGGSYEQYFGPGTRLTVT.

This rearrangement joins TRBV19 to TRBJ2-5; a possible D gene is TRBD1 (8 bases). CDR1 is LNHDA, CDR2 SQIVND, per germline (reference sequence). The V and J ends lost 2 bases and 4 bases respectively, with 17 bases between them. The CDR3 runs to 16 residues. The CDR3 loop is CASSITGGVSRETQYF. CDR3 bases: TGTGCCAGTAGTATAACAGGGGGGGTATCGAGAGAGACCCAGTACTTC. The variable domain in full, with the rest retrieved from reference TRBV19 and TRBJ2-5, is DGGITQSPKYLFRKEGQNVTLSCEQNLNHDAMYWYRQDPGQGLRLIYYSQIVNDFQKGDIAEGYSVSREKKESFPLTVTSAQKNPTAFYLCASSITGGVSRETQYFGPGTRLLVL.

The CDR3: CASSLRSYNSPLHF. CDR3 coding DNA: TGTGCCAGCTCTCTGAGATCCTATAATTCACCCCTCCACTTT. This chain uses TRBV6-5 with TRBJ1-6; D gene uncertain. V lost 8 bases to trimming and J lost 1 base, with 9 bases between them. Germline V gene data show CDR1 as MNHEY and CDR2 as SVGAGI. The CDR3 has 14 amino acids.

The CDR3 spells CASRDRGDTQYF. The CDR3 DNA follows: TGTGCCAGCAGGGACAGGGGAGATACGCAGTATTTT. The J gene is TRBJ2-3, the V gene TRBV2; TRBD1 aligns across 9 bases. V lost 6 bases to trimming and J lost 5 bases; unmatched junction nucleotides: 0. CDR1 is SNHLY, CDR2 FYNNEI, per germline. The CDR3 consists of 12 residues.

The V gene is TRBV7-2, the J gene TRBJ1-2; no definite D call. The CDR3 is 16 amino acids. The germline V gene encodes CDR1 SGHTA and CDR2 FQGNSA. Trimming stripped 0 bases from V and 0 bases from J, with 11 bases between. The CDR3 protein is CASSLALRPANYGYTF. CDR3 bases: TGTGCCAGCAGCTTAGCGCTCAGGCCCGCTAACTATGGCTACACCTTC.

This clone was detected only a few times. The chain couples TRBV14 to TRBJ2-7, with D perhaps matching TRBD1 (6 bases). V was pared by 3 bases and J by 4 bases, with 7 bases between. The germline V gene has CDR1 SGHDN and CDR2 FVKESK. The CDR3 sequence is 12 residues long. The CDR3, as DNA: TGTGCCAGCAGCCAGACAGGTTACGAGCAGTACTTC. Protein product: CASSQTGYEQYF.

This chain links TRBV29-1 with TRBJ1-5; no reliable D call. The germline CDR1 and CDR2 sequences are SQVTM and ANQGSEA. V was pared by 4 bases and J by 2 bases, with 9 bases between. The CDR3 totals 13 residues. The CDR3 sequence: CSVGVEGNQPQHF. The CDR3 DNA is TGCAGCGTTGGGGTGGAGGGCAATCAGCCCCAGCATTTT.

The chain is built from TRBV5-1 and TRBJ2-7; TRBD2 might be the D (5 bases). Germline CDR1 is SGHRS and CDR2 is YFSETQ. The CDR3 length is 14 residues. Trimming left V 2 bases short and J 6 bases short, with 15 bases between. CDR3 loop: CASSFFRGQGEQYF. In nucleotides, the CDR3 is TGCGCCAGCAGCTTTTTCCGGGGTCAAGGCGAGCAGTACTTC. Based on the CDR3 plus reference TRBV5-1 and TRBJ2-7, the full variable domain is KAGVTQTPRYLIKTRGQQVTLSCSPISGHRSVSWYQQTPGQGLQFLFEYFSETQRNKGNFPGRFSGRQFSNSRSEMNVSTLELGDSALYLCASSFFRGQGEQYFGPGTRLTVT.

The CDR3 coding sequence is TGCGCCAGCAGCCAAGATGAAGGGGCATGGGCCGGGGAGCTGTTTTTT. It codes for CASSQDEGAWAGELFF. This chain uses TRBV4-3 with TRBJ2-2; weak D call: TRBD1 (5 bases). Trimming shortened V by 0 bases and J by 6 bases, and 14 bases separated the two germline ends. CDR1 is LGHNA and CDR2 is YSLEER in the germline V gene. There are 16 residues in the CDR3.

This CDR3 is CASSLLTGAGEQYF. The CDR3 DNA sequence: TGTGCCAGCAGCTTACTGACAGGCGCGGGCGAGCAGTACTTC. This rearrangement joins TRBV7-9 to TRBJ2-7; maybe TRBD1 (6 bases). Trimming left V 2 bases short and J 6 bases short, with 14 bases between. CDR3 length: 14 residues. CDR1 is SEHNR and CDR2 is FQNEAQ in the germline V gene (reference sequence).

The rearrangement uses TRBV19 and TRBJ2-5, with a tentative D call TRBD1 (5 bases). Trimming cost V 8 bases and J 4 bases, with 14 bases left between them. Per the germline V gene, CDR1 is LNHDA and CDR2 is SQIVND (reference sequence). This CDR3 comprises 13 residues. The DNA for the CDR3 is TGTGCCAGTTCCGACATTGGGGCAGAGACCCAGTACTTC. Translation gives CASSDIGAETQYF. Together with reference TRBV19 and TRBJ2-5, the CDR3 gives the full variable domain: DGGITQSPKYLFRKEGQNVTLSCEQNLNHDAMYWYRQDPGQGLRLIYYSQIVNDFQKGDIAEGYSVSREKKESFPLTVTSAQKNPTAFYLCASSDIGAETQYFGPGTRLLVL.

The rearrangement joins TRBV6-5 to TRBJ2-5; 9 bases fit TRBD1. The V gene's germline CDR1 is MNHEY and CDR2 SVGAGI. Trimming took 6 bases from V and 3 from J; bases not matched to a gene: 5. CDR3 length equals 14 residues. The CDR3, as DNA: TGTGCCAGCAGAGCAACAGGGGGCGAAGAGACCCAGTACTTC. Protein product: CASRATGGEETQYF.

This clone was observed a single time. This CDR3 is CASSDKWAPNTGELFF. The DNA of the CDR3 is TGTGCCAGCAGTGACAAATGGGCCCCGAACACCGGGGAGCTGTTTTTT. This chain links TRBV6-4 with TRBJ2-2; no clear D gene. V gave up 2 bases and J gave up 0 bases, with 10 bases separating them. The CDR3 totals 16 residues. Per the germline V gene, CDR1 is MRHNA and CDR2 is SNTAGT.

This clone showed up just once. The CDR3 coding sequence is TGTGCCAGCAGACCCCGACAGGGGGCCTACGAGCAGTACTTC. As protein: CASRPRQGAYEQYF. V gene TRBV27 combines with J gene TRBJ2-7, with 9 bases fitting TRBD1. The germline CDR1 and CDR2 sequences are MNHEY and SMNVEV (reference sequence). V lost 6 bases to trimming and J lost 2 bases; unmatched junction nucleotides: 5. CDR3 size: 14 residues.

This clone showed up just a few times. The chain uses TRBV7-8 and TRBJ1-1; D unresolved. The V end lost 1 base, the J end lost 6 bases, and 9 bases lay between the germline ends. The CDR3 is 13 residues long. Germline CDR1 is SGHVS and CDR2 is FQNEAQ. The CDR3 coding sequence is TGTGCCAGCAGCTTAGGAGGTAGTGCTGAAGCTTTCTTT. This codes for CASSLGGSAEAFF.

V usage is TRBV18 and J usage is TRBJ2-1, with D unresolved. Trimming removed 1 base from V and 5 bases from J, with 9 bases in between. The CDR3 spans 14 residues. CDR1 is KGHSH, CDR2 LQKENI, per germline. CDR3 residues: CASSPLQTDNEQFF. The CDR3 coding sequence is TGTGCCAGCTCACCACTCCAAACTGACAATGAGCAGTTCTTC.

This clone appeared a single time. The V call is TRBV4-3, the J call TRBJ2-7; no definite D call. CDR1 and CDR2 from the germline V gene are LGHNA and YSLEER. This CDR3 is 15 amino acids long. V was cut by 2 bases and J by 1 base, with 12 bases left in between. CDR3 coding DNA: TGCGCCAGCAGCCAATTGGCCCTAGAATCCTACGAGCAGTACTTC. Translated, it gives CASSQLALESYEQYF.

V usage is TRBV6-1 and J usage is TRBJ2-1; 11 nucleotides match TRBD2. The CDR3 runs to 15 residues. Germline lookup yields CDR1 MNHNS and CDR2 SASEGT. Losses at the gene ends were 1 base for V and 9 bases for J; bases not matched to a gene: 5. The CDR3 loop reads CASSEGSGGAREQFF. Written as DNA, the CDR3 is TGTGCCAGCAGTGAAGGTAGCGGGGGGGCCCGTGAGCAGTTCTTC.

CDR3 nucleotides: TGCGCCAGCAGGAACAGTTTTATGAACACTGAAGCTTTCTTT. Protein: CASRNSFMNTEAFF. V is TRBV10-1 and J is TRBJ1-1, with unresolved D. Between the trimmed V and J ends, which lost 6 bases and 0 bases, there was a span of 11 bases. CDR3 size: 14 residues. Germline V lookup: CDR1 WNHNN, CDR2 SYGVQD (reference sequence).

This clone has just one count. This sequence joins TRBV6-5 and TRBJ1-1; TRBD1 matches 10 bases. Per the germline V gene, CDR1 is MNHEY and CDR2 is SVGAGI. The CDR3 covers 15 residues. J lost 4 bases, V lost 8 bases, and 10 bases had no gene match. CDR3 DNA sequence: TGTGCCAGCCGAAGGCTGGACAGGGGGGCCACTGAAGCTTTCTTT. Its translation is CASRRLDRGATEAFF.

The chain employs TRBV5-1 and TRBJ2-3; tentative D call: TRBD1 (6 bases). Trimming removed 0 bases at V and 2 bases at J, with 13 bases between. From germline, CDR1 is SGHRS and CDR2 YFSETQ. The CDR3 runs to 16 residues. The CDR3 DNA is TGCGCCAGCAGCTTGGGCAGGGGATCGAACACAGATACGCAGTATTTT. Protein product: CASSLGRGSNTDTQYF.

The CDR3 DNA is TGTGCCAGCAGCTTGTTTGCGGGGGGGCGGAATGAGCAGTTCTTC. Residues: CASSLFAGGRNEQFF. V usage is TRBV5-6 and J usage is TRBJ2-1, with TRBD2 identical over 9 bases. Germline loops: CDR1 SGHDT, CDR2 YYEEEE. This CDR3 has 15 residues. V was pared by 1 base and J by 7 bases, with 6 bases of the junction left unmatched.